Shown below are 13 T cell receptor beta chains from a single sample sequenced in a study of blood T cell repertoires in COVID-19. Using immunoSEQ multiplex PCR, the repertoire was profiled, and TCRdb retains in-frame clones only, with some absent. Among some 190,000 clones listed, about 88% were seen once. Sequenced input: PBMCs or T cells enriched from blood (not recorded which). The receptors come from a young woman who had recovered from COVID-19.

The rearrangement links TRBV29-1 to TRBJ2-3; D may be TRBD2 (5 bases). The CDR3 consists of 13 residues. The ends were cut back, 4 bases at V and 0 bases at J, with 8 bases in the middle. The V gene's germline CDR1 is SQVTM and CDR2 ANQGSEA. CDR3 coding DNA: TGCAGCGTTGGTAGCGCCAGCACAGATACGCAGTATTTT. It is translated as CSVGSASTDTQYF.

This chain connects TRBV5-8 to TRBJ2-3; TRBD2 agrees at 10 bases. This CDR3 is built from 17 residues. Looked up from germline, CDR1 is SGHTS and CDR2 is YDEGEE. The trim removed 2 bases at V and 4 bases at J, leaving 10 bases unmatched. CDR3 loop: CASSLGSASGSSDTQYF. As DNA, the CDR3 is TGTGCCAGCAGCTTAGGGTCGGCTAGCGGGAGTTCAGATACGCAGTATTTT.

The V call is TRBV10-3, the J call TRBJ1-2, with D possibly TRBD1 on 6 matching bases. The V gene lost 0 bases and the J gene lost 8 bases, with 13 bases spanning the gap. Germline V gene lookup returns CDR1 ENHRY and CDR2 SYGVKD. The CDR3 runs to 14 residues. The CDR3 here is CAISESGASWGYTF. In nucleotides, the CDR3 is TGTGCCATCAGTGAGTCGGGGGCATCTTGGGGCTACACCTTC.

This clone was detected once. V gene TRBV10-3 combines with J gene TRBJ2-7; D is unresolved. The CDR3 length is 12 residues. The germline gives CDR1 ENHRY, CDR2 SYGVKD. V was cut by 3 bases and J by 6 bases, with 9 bases left in between. CDR3 DNA sequence: TGTGCCATCAGTGATGTGAGCGTCGAGCAGTACTTC. This sequence encodes CAISDVSVEQYF.

V and J are TRBV28 and TRBJ1-5, with D hard to call. Germline-derived CDR1 and CDR2 are MDHEN and SYDVKM. Trimming cost V 4 bases and J 1 base, with 11 bases left between them. This CDR3 spans 15 amino acids. The DNA of the CDR3 is TGTGCCAGCAGTTGGCAGGCCTCAAGCAATCAGCCCCAGCATTTT. Amino acids: CASSWQASSNQPQHF.

In DNA, the CDR3 is TGTGCCAGTAGTACCGCGACATGGAACACTGAAGCTTTCTTT. This translates into CASSTATWNTEAFF. V usage is TRBV19 and J usage is TRBJ1-1; D ambiguous. This CDR3 is built from 14 residues. The germline gives CDR1 LNHDA, CDR2 SQIVND (reference sequence). Trimming took off 4 bases at V and 1 base at J, with 10 bases between the two ends.

This chain links TRBV19 with TRBJ1-5; possible D gene TRBD1, 5 bases. The germline gives CDR1 LNHDA, CDR2 SQIVND (reference sequence). Trimming cost V 5 bases and J 0 bases, with 14 bases left between them. The CDR3 is made up of 16 amino acids. The CDR3 DNA reads TGTGCCAGTAGTTGGCGGGGGGAGTATAGCAATCAGCCCCAGCATTTT. It specifies CASSWRGEYSNQPQHF.

The J gene is TRBJ1-1, the V gene TRBV11-2; D gene ambiguous. CDR1 and CDR2 (germline): SGHAT, FQNNGV. This CDR3 spans 17 amino acids. V was cut by 4 bases and J by 0 bases, with 18 bases left in between. The CDR3 DNA is TGTGCCAGCAGCTCCAATCCCTCGCTATTAATGAACACTGAAGCTTTCTTT. As protein: CASSSNPSLLMNTEAFF.

The J gene is TRBJ1-2, the V gene TRBV5-1, with TRBD1 as a possible D gene (6 bases). The CDR3 has 12 residues. V was pared by 6 bases and J by 8 bases, with 14 bases between. The V gene's germline CDR1 is SGHRS and CDR2 YFSETQ. The CDR3 sequence: CASKGGSWGYTF. CDR3 sequence (DNA): TGCGCCAGCAAAGGGGGAAGTTGGGGCTACACCTTC.

This clone was detected a few times. This sequence joins TRBV28 and TRBJ1-2; perhaps TRBD1 as D (6 bases). The CDR3 length is 15 residues. CDR1 and CDR2 (germline): MDHEN, SYDVKM. Trimming took off 5 bases at V and 3 bases at J, with 16 bases between the two ends. The CDR3 region has the DNA TGTGCCAGCAGTCGGCGGACAGTCCGATACTATGGCTACACCTTC. It specifies CASSRRTVRYYGYTF.

This clone was observed a single time. The V call is TRBV3-1 (or the pseudogene TRBV3-2), the J call TRBJ2-1, with 8 nucleotides matching TRBD2. The CDR3 totals 14 residues. Germline CDR1 LGHDT, CDR2 YNNKEL (reference sequence). V trimming: 0 bases; J trimming: 11 bases; junction bases outside the gene matches: 6. The CDR3 DNA reads TGTGCCAGCAGCCAAGATCACGGGAGGGCGAAGCAGTTCTTC. It specifies CASSQDHGRAKQFF.

J is TRBJ1-5 and V is TRBV6-1; 7 bases are shared with TRBD1. Germline lookup yields CDR1 MNHNS and CDR2 SASEGT. The CDR3 runs to 18 residues. V gave up 4 bases and J gave up 2 bases; unmatched junction bases: 14. The CDR3 coding sequence is TGTGCCAGCAGTGTGGGGATGGGCAGGGGGTTTGGCAATCAGCCCCAGCATTTT. This gives the protein CASSVGMGRGFGNQPQHF.

This clone was observed a few times. The chain is built from TRBV5-1 and TRBJ2-7; 13 bases map to TRBD2. Germline trimming cut 3 bases from V and 4 bases from J; bases unmatched to any gene: 10. Germline V lookup: CDR1 SGHRS, CDR2 YFSETQ. CDR3 size: 17 residues. The CDR3 loop is CASSYWTSGSDRYEQYF. The CDR3, as DNA: TGCGCCAGCAGCTATTGGACTAGCGGGAGCGATCGGTACGAGCAGTACTTC.